Ten or more counts support the clone carrying this T cell receptor (beta chain). The data were obtained in a study of T-cell reconstitution after alpha-beta-depleted transplantation in children. The CDR3 sequence is 15 residues long. After removal of 0 bases from V and 4 bases from J, the junction contained 6 bases not matched to a gene. Germline CDR1 SGHKS, CDR2 YYEKEE (reference sequence). As it was prepared, the TCRbeta library received unique molecular identifiers. TCRdb called the PCR reads again in MiXCR, with one record for every CDR3 protein. The sample shows 200,000 to 300,000 distinct CDR3 sequences, 12% of them seen only once.

This chain connects TRBV5-5 to TRBJ2-7; 8 bases align to TRBD1. The sequence derives from a human donor who donated a stem cell graft to a child with acute lymphoblastic leukemia. The input for sequencing was PBMCs from the stem cell graft donor, taken from the stem cell graft. The DNA for the CDR3 is TGTGCCAGCAGCTTGGGGCCGGGACAGGAATACGAGCAGTACTTC. This sequence encodes CASSLGPGQEYEQYF.